This TCR beta chain was profiled in a study of blood T cell repertoires in COVID-19. Study at large: The cDNA or gDNA used as material had been derived from T cells, B-cell-depleted T cells, or PBMCs.

Germline assignment: CDR1 MNHEY and CDR2 SVGAGI. Trimming at V came to 7 bases and at J to 13 bases, leaving 4 bases not matched to a gene. The CDR3 has 11 residues. Per the original methods: Estimates of nucleated cell counts were drawn from the amplification of reference gene primers. Some clones are missing from TCRdb's copy, which holds only in-frame ones; the method was immunoSEQ multiplex PCR. The DNA was the basis for D and trimming; V, J and clone size are from that table. The sample includes approximately 300,000 clones, about 93% of them seen just once. This rearrangement joins TRBV6-5 to TRBJ2-1; 10 bases line up with TRBD2. The material sequenced was peripheral blood. The TCR comes from a woman in her 30s with COVID-19, enrolled during active disease. CDR3 sequence (DNA): TGTGCCAGCATCGGACTAGCGGAACAGTTCTTC. This translates into CASIGLAEQFF.